This entry concerns a single T cell receptor (beta chain). This entry is derived from a study of human T cells and chemical hapten exposure. Study-wide background: Patients having alopecia areata, totalis or universalis were mostly female.

One entry per CDR3 protein, called by TCRdb with MiXCR from the RACE reads. This table has 35,000 to 40,000 distinct CDR3 sequences, approximately 12% appearing once. Trimming cost V 8 bases and J 6 bases; bases outside gene matches: 12. The CDR3 sequence is 15 residues long. As to time point: pre-sensitization, week 0. Indicated treatment: therapeutic diphenylcyclopropenone sensitization with weekly scalp DPC. Total RNA was extracted from unfractionated whole blood. Sequenced here: whole blood, sampled in connection with sensitization to the hapten diphenylcyclopropenone (DPC). This clonotype was sampled from a woman in her forties with alopecia areata. Some clones in this sample may be carry-over from other donors' samples. The J gene is TRBJ1-4, the V gene TRBV12-3 or TRBV12-4; TRBD1 matches at 7 bases. In DNA form, the CDR3 reads TGTGCCAGCTCTTCGTCCGGGACAGCGTATGAAAAACTGTTTTTT. Translation gives CASSSSGTAYEKLFF.